This is a list of T cell receptor beta chains from one sample in a study of T cell changes during pregnancy in multiple sclerosis. TCRdb keeps only in-frame clones here, not all; method: immunoSEQ multiplex PCR. The top ten hold around 0.9% of the sample, which has more than 45,000 clones, approximately 92% seen once. The sequencing here drew on CD4+ T cells from peripheral blood mononuclear cells, taken in the second trimester of pregnancy. All receptors derive from a female donor in good health, enrolled as a control in a pregnancy study. Each CDR3 is given with its conserved first and last residue. The order of the fields is clone size, D gene, V gene, J gene, CDR3 length, CDR3 DNA, CDR3 protein. The D gene is left open where the match is weak. Part of the rows lack a size; the others show once, few, many or a class for expanded clones.

.	TRBD1	TRBV6-1	TRBJ1-2	16	TGTGCCAGCAGTGAAGGCCAGGGGGCTCAAGGCTATGGCTACACCTTC	CASSEGQGAQGYGYTF
.	.	TRBV11-2	TRBJ2-4	14	TGTGCCAGCAGCTTACTCAGGGAAGCACGCATTCAGTACTTC	CASSLLREARIQYF
.	TRBD2	TRBV6-6	TRBJ2-3	16	TGTGCCAGCAGTTCCCCTAGCGGGATCCTCACAGATACGCAGTATTTT	CASSSPSGILTDTQYF
.	TRBD2	TRBV28	TRBJ2-7	15	TGTGCCAGCAGCTTAGCGGGAGGGAAACGCTACGAGCAGTACTTC	CASSLAGGKRYEQYF
.	TRBD2	TRBV28	TRBJ2-5	14	TGTGCCAGCAGCGCGGGAGCGGGGGGAGAGACCCAGTACTTC	CASSAGAGGETQYF
.	TRBD1	TRBV29-1	TRBJ1-4	15	TGCAGCGTTAGGGTTGGGACAGCCTATAATGAAAAACTGTTTTTT	CSVRVGTAYNEKLFF
.	.	TRBV6-1	TRBJ1-1	13	TGTGCCAGCAGTGTCCGACAGGTGAATGAAGCTTTCTTT	CASSVRQVNEAFF
.	.	TRBV27	TRBJ2-1	12	TGTGCCAGCAGCCCACTAGGGAATGAGCAGTTCTTC	CASSPLGNEQFF
.	TRBD1	TRBV7-8	TRBJ1-1	14	TGTGCCAGCAGCTCGGACAGGGCGAACACTGAAGCTTTCTTT	CASSSDRANTEAFF
once	.	TRBV30	TRBJ1-3	16	TGTGCCTGGAGTCGGAGAGACAGGCGCTCTGGAAACACCATATATTTT	CAWSRRDRRSGNTIYF
.	.	TRBV6-4	TRBJ2-7	17	TGTGCCAGCAGTGACTCGAGCTTCTGCGGGCCCTCCTACGAGCAGTACTTC	CASSDSSFCGPSYEQYF
.	TRBD1	TRBV2	TRBJ2-1	15	TGTGCCACCAGGGGAGACAGGGGAATTTACAATGAGCAGTTCTTC	CATRGDRGIYNEQFF
.	.	TRBV4-3	TRBJ2-7	15	TGCGCCAGCAGCCAAGACCTTAGCGGCATGGTAAAGCAGTACTTC	CASSQDLSGMVKQYF
.	TRBD1	TRBV28	TRBJ1-5	17	TGTGCCAGCAGCAGGGACAGGGGCGAGGCAGCGGGACAGCCCCAGCATTTT	CASSRDRGEAAGQPQHF
.	.	TRBV28	TRBJ1-5	14	TGTGCCAGCAGGGGCGGACTGAAAGATCAGCCCCAGCATTTT	CASRGGLKDQPQHF
.	TRBD1	TRBV5-5	TRBJ1-4	14	TGTGCCAGCAGCCCGACAGGGCGGAATGAAAAACTGTTTTTT	CASSPTGRNEKLFF
.	TRBD2	TRBV4-1	TRBJ2-1	16	TGCGCCAGCAGCCAAGAGGGCGGGGGGGCCAGCAATGAGCAGTTCTTC	CASSQEGGGASNEQFF
few	TRBD2	TRBV5-6	TRBJ2-5	14	TGTGCCAGCAGCTTTCCGGCGGGGGTAGAGACCCAGTACTTC	CASSFPAGVETQYF
.	TRBD1	TRBV9	TRBJ2-7	15	TGTGCCAGCAGCGTAGGTGGGACAGGGACCTACGAGCAGTACTTC	CASSVGGTGTYEQYF
.	.	TRBV9	TRBJ1-6	14	TGTGCCAGCAGCGTAGGGTGGAGTAATTCACCCCTCCACTTT	CASSVGWSNSPLHF
few	.	TRBV6-1	TRBJ1-1	14	TGTGCCAGCAGACCTCAGGGGAGGAACACTGAAGCTTTCTTT	CASRPQGRNTEAFF
.	TRBD2	TRBV29-1	TRBJ2-7	14	TGCAGCGTAGGAAGCGGGAGCCTGAACTACGAGCAGTACTTC	CSVGSGSLNYEQYF
.	.	TRBV5-6	TRBJ2-5	15	TGTGCCAGCAGCGCCCGGGTCCCCAACCTCGAGACCCAGTACTTC	CASSARVPNLETQYF
.	TRBD1	TRBV27	TRBJ2-7	17	TGTGCCAGCAGTTCTCACCCACCGGGACAGGGGGTCCACGAGCAGTACTTC	CASSSHPPGQGVHEQYF
.	.	TRBV6-1	TRBJ1-4	14	TGTGCCAGCAGGCAGGGGATAGCTAATGAAAAACTGTTTTTT	CASRQGIANEKLFF
.	TRBD1	TRBV6-6	TRBJ2-1	15	TGTGCCAGCAGGGAGGACAGGGGAAGATACAATGAGCAGTTCTTC	CASREDRGRYNEQFF
once	TRBD1	TRBV2	TRBJ2-1	14	TGTGCCAGCAGTCCATGGACAGGGGTCAATGAGCAGTTCTTC	CASSPWTGVNEQFF
.	.	TRBV30	TRBJ2-5	13	TGTGCCTGGAGTACTAGATTACAAGAGACCCAGTACTTC	CAWSTRLQETQYF
.	.	TRBV6-6	TRBJ1-3	14	TGTGCCAGCAGGGACGGGGGAACTGGAAACACCATATATTTT	CASRDGGTGNTIYF
.	TRBD2	TRBV11-2	TRBJ2-5	14	TGTGCCAGCAGCTTAAGTACGGGAGGAGAGACCCAGTACTTC	CASSLSTGGETQYF
few	TRBD1	TRBV2	TRBJ1-5	14	TGTGCCAGCAGTGGATACAGGGGAGGACAGCCCCAGCATTTT	CASSGYRGGQPQHF
.	TRBD2	TRBV10-1	TRBJ2-3	17	TGCGCCAGCAGTGAGAGAGTAGAGGGAGGGCCGGTGGATACGCAGTATTTT	CASSERVEGGPVDTQYF
.	.	TRBV5-4	TRBJ1-1	13	TGTGCCAGCAGCCCGGAGTTAAACACTGAAGCTTTCTTT	CASSPELNTEAFF
.	TRBD2	TRBV18	TRBJ2-3	16	TGTGCCAGCTCACCCCTCAGCGGGAACCTTGGAGATACGCAGTATTTT	CASSPLSGNLGDTQYF
.	.	TRBV7-9	TRBJ1-1	14	TGTGCCAGCAGCTTATGGGAGGGAGCCACTGAAGCTTTCTTT	CASSLWEGATEAFF
medium-sized	.	TRBV6-5	TRBJ1-1	13	TGTGCCAGCAGTTACGCGGTCCAGACTGAAGCTTTCTTT	CASSYAVQTEAFF
.	TRBD1	TRBV4-1	TRBJ1-5	16	TGCGCCAGCAGCGATCACAGGGGCAGGCCTCATCAGCCCCAGCATTTT	CASSDHRGRPHQPQHF